The 19 T cell receptor beta chains presented below share a single source sample, sequenced in a study of technical replicates of blood from a handful of donors. Only in-frame clones appear in the TCRdb table, and some are missing; sequencing was by immunoSEQ multiplex PCR. The sample lists roughly 65,000 clones; approximately 86% were seen once. Sequences were obtained from PBMCs. The source is a human donor in good health. Some clones in this sample may be carry-over from other donors' samples.

The chain uses TRBV5-6 and TRBJ1-6; 8 nucleotides agree with TRBD1. Germline V lookup: CDR1 SGHDT, CDR2 YYEEEE. This CDR3 is 15 amino acids long. The V and J ends lost 0 bases and 8 bases, in that order; junction bases with no gene match: 4. The CDR3 region is CASSLDAGGYSPLHF. CDR3 sequence (DNA): TGTGCCAGCAGCTTGGACGCAGGGGGCTATTCACCCCTCCACTTT.

The chain links TRBV29-1 to TRBJ2-7; D might be TRBD1 (6 bases). This CDR3 region has 12 residues. Trimming stripped 4 bases from V and 3 bases from J, with 10 bases between. Germline CDR1 SQVTM, CDR2 ANQGSEA. The CDR3 DNA is TGCAGCGTTGGACAGGAGGTCTACGAGCAGTACTTC. This sequence encodes CSVGQEVYEQYF.

The chain employs TRBV7-9 and TRBJ2-1, with D possibly matching TRBD2 (5 bases). The germline CDR1 and CDR2 sequences are SEHNR and FQNEAQ (reference sequence). The CDR3 contains 14 residues. V was clipped by 1 base and J by 7 bases, with 11 bases between them. The CDR3 DNA is TGTGCCAGCAGCTTAGGTTCCACGGGGAATGAGCAGTTCTTC. This encodes CASSLGSTGNEQFF.

V and J are TRBV5-1 and TRBJ2-1, with TRBD2 matching over 15 bases. Per the germline V gene, CDR1 is SGHRS and CDR2 is YFSETQ. This CDR3 region has 15 residues. The junction had 4 bases not matched to a gene; V was cut back by 2 bases and J by 10 bases. This chain's CDR3 is CASSLPGLAGGEQFF. CDR3 sequence (DNA): TGCGCCAGCAGCTTACCGGGACTAGCGGGGGGAGAGCAGTTCTTC.

V gene TRBV4-1 combines with J gene TRBJ2-5; the match to TRBD2 covers 9 bases. This CDR3 is built from 16 residues. Germline lookup yields CDR1 MGHRA and CDR2 YSYEKL. V lost 0 bases and J lost 3; bases outside the gene matches: 5. The CDR3 nucleotides read TGCGCCAGCAGCCAAGATCGGGTAGCGGGGGAAGAGACCCAGTACTTC. The encoded protein is CASSQDRVAGEETQYF.

The chain carries TRBV9 and TRBJ1-3; D ambiguous. With 4 bases removed from V and 2 bases from J, the gap between germline ends came to 10 bases. The length of the CDR3 is 14 residues. The germline CDR1 and CDR2 sequences are SGDLS and YYNGEE. The CDR3: CASSFSSAGNTIYF. The CDR3 DNA sequence: TGTGCCAGCAGCTTTAGCAGCGCTGGAAACACCATATATTTT.

The V and J genes are TRBV6-5 and TRBJ2-5; 7 bases are a match to TRBD2. Germline trimming cut 0 bases from V and 1 base from J; bases unmatched to any gene: 5. This CDR3 has 16 residues. The germline V gene has CDR1 MNHEY and CDR2 SVGAGI. The CDR3: CASSYSMGGGQETQYF. The CDR3 nucleotides read TGTGCCAGCAGTTACTCGATGGGGGGGGGCCAAGAGACCCAGTACTTC.

This chain uses TRBV18 with TRBJ1-1; D ambiguous. The CDR3 is made up of 13 amino acids. The germline CDR1 and CDR2 sequences are KGHSH and LQKENI. The V and J ends lost 2 bases and 1 base respectively, with 5 bases between them. The CDR3 coding sequence is TGTGCCAGCTCACCATCCAAGAACACTGAAGCTTTCTTT. Translated: CASSPSKNTEAFF.

This rearrangement joins TRBV4-3 to TRBJ2-5, with D perhaps TRBD2 (5 bases). V was shortened by 5 bases and J by 5 bases, with 18 bases between the two germline ends. Germline CDR1 LGHNA, CDR2 YSLEER. CDR3 length: 15 amino acids. CDR3 coding DNA: TGCGCCAGCAGCACCTCATACGGAGGCAGGGAGACCCAGTACTTC. This encodes CASSTSYGGRETQYF.

The V gene is TRBV19, the J gene TRBJ1-2, with a possible D match to TRBD1 (5 bases). Germline CDR1 is LNHDA and CDR2 is SQIVND (reference sequence). This CDR3 contains 11 residues. V dropped 5 bases and J dropped 4 bases, with 5 bases sitting between them. The CDR3 sequence is CASSQGYGYTF. CDR3 nucleotides: TGTGCCAGTAGTCAGGGCTATGGCTACACCTTC.

This chain connects TRBV5-5 to TRBJ1-2, with D maybe TRBD1 (6 bases). With 0 bases removed from V and 8 bases from J, the gap between germline ends came to 23 bases. CDR1 is SGHKS and CDR2 is YYEKEE in the germline V gene (reference sequence). This CDR3 spans 17 amino acids. The CDR3, as DNA: TGTGCCAGCAGCTTGGATCCCATCCTGCAGGGCCAGGGGGGCTACACCTTC. This sequence encodes CASSLDPILQGQGGYTF.

The table lists this clone with a count of one. The chain uses TRBV7-3 and TRBJ2-2, with D hard to call. Trimming cost V 2 bases and J 0 bases, with 4 bases left between them. The germline V gene encodes CDR1 SGHTA and CDR2 FQGTGA. The CDR3 sequence is 14 residues long. CDR3 amino acids: CASSLGANTGELFF. For the CDR3, the DNA is TGTGCCAGCAGCTTAGGAGCGAACACCGGGGAGCTGTTTTTT.

The chain uses TRBV9 and TRBJ2-2; tentative D call: TRBD2 (5 bases). Deletions cut 0 bases from V and 4 bases from J, with 10 bases between. Germline CDR1 is SGDLS and CDR2 is YYNGEE. This CDR3 region has 15 residues. For the CDR3, the DNA is TGTGCCAGCAGCGTAGATGGGAGAACCACCGGGGAGCTGTTTTTT. As protein: CASSVDGRTTGELFF. Looking up the rest from reference TRBV9 and TRBJ2-2 gives the full variable domain: DSGVTQTPKHLITATGQRVTLRCSPRSGDLSVYWYQQSLDQGLQFLIQYYNGEERAKGNILERFSAQQFPDLHSELNLSSLELGDSALYFCASSVDGRTTGELFFGEGSRLTVL.

The chain joins TRBV6-6 to TRBJ1-6; D gene ambiguous. Per germline, CDR1 MNHNY and CDR2 SVGAGI (reference sequence). The length of the CDR3 is 14 residues. Trimming removed 5 bases from V and 5 bases from J, with 10 bases in between. CDR3 residues: CASSPRPNNSPLHF. DNA of the CDR3: TGTGCCAGCAGTCCGCGGCCAAATAATTCACCCCTCCACTTT.

V gene TRBV7-6 combines with J gene TRBJ2-7; tentative D call: TRBD2 (6 bases). The CDR3 is made up of 15 amino acids. Trimming stripped 3 bases from V and 7 bases from J, with 19 bases between. Germline CDR1 is SGHVS and CDR2 is FNYEAQ. The CDR3 bases are TGTGCCAGCAGCTTGGGGTGGGCGGGACGAGGGGAGCAGTACTTC. Amino acid sequence: CASSLGWAGRGEQYF.

The chain employs TRBV15 and TRBJ1-4, with TRBD1 matching over 7 bases. V lost 1 base and J lost 6; bases outside the gene matches: 5. Germline-derived CDR1 and CDR2 are LNHNV and YYDKDF (reference sequence). There are 15 residues in the CDR3. This CDR3 is CATSRGTGVDEKLFF. CDR3 DNA sequence: TGTGCCACCAGCAGAGGAACAGGGGTCGATGAAAAACTGTTTTTT.

This chain joins TRBV10-3 and TRBJ2-7; tentatively, D is TRBD2 (6 bases). The germline gives CDR1 ENHRY, CDR2 SYGVKD. Trimming left V 6 bases short and J 2 bases short, with 11 bases between. This CDR3 is 13 amino acids long. The DNA of the CDR3 is TGTGCCATCAGCCTCGGCGGGACCTACGAGCAGTACTTC. This gives the protein CAISLGGTYEQYF.

The chain carries TRBV27 and TRBJ2-1, with unresolved D. Looked up from germline, CDR1 is MNHEY and CDR2 is SMNVEV (reference sequence). V lost 5 bases to trimming and J lost 7 bases, with 12 bases between them. The CDR3 runs 13 residues. The CDR3 loop is CASSPASRNEQFF. In DNA, the CDR3 is TGTGCCAGCAGTCCCGCCTCGAGGAATGAGCAGTTCTTC.

This chain connects TRBV7-9 to TRBJ2-2; 11 bases are a match to TRBD1. The CDR3 is made up of 15 amino acids. Germline lookup yields CDR1 SEHNR and CDR2 FQNEAQ (reference sequence). Losses at the gene ends were 4 bases for V and 6 bases for J; bases not matched to a gene: 4. This CDR3 is CASSSPGQGAGELFF. DNA of the CDR3: TGTGCCAGCAGCTCCCCGGGACAGGGGGCCGGGGAGCTGTTTTTT.